This TCR beta chain was observed in a study of blood T cell repertoires in COVID-19. For the study at large: Sample material is recorded as cDNA or gDNA derived from T cells, B-cell-depleted T cells, or PBMCs.

TCRdb's table, derived via immunoSEQ multiplex PCR, lists solely in-frame clones and lacks some. Of about 64,000 clones in the sample, over 60% were seen once. V lost 4 bases and J 3 bases, leaving 9 bases between the germline ends. Germline loops: CDR1 SGHDN, CDR2 FVKESK. This CDR3 has 13 residues. The clonotype comes from a human donor in a cohort sampled during active COVID-19. The specimen sequenced was peripheral blood. The V gene is TRBV14, the J gene TRBJ1-1, with D unresolved. The CDR3 bases are TGTGCCAGCAGCCGTGGCCCTGACACTGAAGCTTTCTTT. Its protein is CASSRGPDTEAFF.